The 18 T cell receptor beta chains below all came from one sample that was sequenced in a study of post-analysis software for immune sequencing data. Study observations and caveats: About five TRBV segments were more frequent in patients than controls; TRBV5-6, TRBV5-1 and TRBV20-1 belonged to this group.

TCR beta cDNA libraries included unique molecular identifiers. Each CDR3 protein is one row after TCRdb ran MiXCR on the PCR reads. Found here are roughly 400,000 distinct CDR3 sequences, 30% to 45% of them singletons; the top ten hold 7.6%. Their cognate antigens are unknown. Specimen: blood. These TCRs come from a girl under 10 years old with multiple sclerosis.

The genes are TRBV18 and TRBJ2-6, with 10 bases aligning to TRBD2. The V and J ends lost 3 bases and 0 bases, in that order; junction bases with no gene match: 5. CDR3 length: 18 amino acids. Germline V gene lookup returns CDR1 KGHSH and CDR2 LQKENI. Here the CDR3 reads CASSPDLAGVSGANVLTF. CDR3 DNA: TGTGCCAGCTCACCGGATCTAGCGGGAGTCTCTGGGGCCAACGTCCTGACTTTC.

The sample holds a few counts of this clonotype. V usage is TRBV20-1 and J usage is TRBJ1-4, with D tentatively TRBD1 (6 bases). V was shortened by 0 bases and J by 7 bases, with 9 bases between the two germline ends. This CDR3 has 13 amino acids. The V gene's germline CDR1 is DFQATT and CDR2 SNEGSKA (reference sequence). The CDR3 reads CSARDRGGEKLFF. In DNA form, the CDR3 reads TGCAGTGCTAGAGACAGGGGTGGTGAAAAACTGTTTTTT.

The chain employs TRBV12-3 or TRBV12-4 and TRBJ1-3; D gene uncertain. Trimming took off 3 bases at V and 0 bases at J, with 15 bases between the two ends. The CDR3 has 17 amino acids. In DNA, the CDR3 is TGTGCCAGCAGTTTGATCCAGACAAGATTCTCTGGAAACACCATATATTTT. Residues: CASSLIQTRFSGNTIYF.

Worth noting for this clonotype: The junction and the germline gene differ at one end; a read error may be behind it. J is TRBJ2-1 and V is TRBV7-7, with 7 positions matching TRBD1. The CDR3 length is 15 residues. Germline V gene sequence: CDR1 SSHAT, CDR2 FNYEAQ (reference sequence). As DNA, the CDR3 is TGTGCTAGCAGCTCAGACAGGGTTGGGAGCAATGAGCAGTTCTTC. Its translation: CASSSDRVGSNEQFF.

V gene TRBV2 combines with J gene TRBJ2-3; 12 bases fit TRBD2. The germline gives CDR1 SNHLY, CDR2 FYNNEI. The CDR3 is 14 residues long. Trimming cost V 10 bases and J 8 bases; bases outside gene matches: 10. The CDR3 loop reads CATVGLAGRGTQYF. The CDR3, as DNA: TGTGCCACCGTGGGACTAGCGGGCAGGGGTACGCAGTATTTT.

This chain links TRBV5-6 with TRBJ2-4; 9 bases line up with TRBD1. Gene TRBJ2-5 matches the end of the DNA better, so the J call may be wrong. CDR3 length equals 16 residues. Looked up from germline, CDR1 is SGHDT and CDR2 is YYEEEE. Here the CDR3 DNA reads TGTGCCAGCAGCTTGCCCGGACAGGGGACCCAAGAGACCCAGTACTTC. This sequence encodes CASSLPGQGTQETQYF.

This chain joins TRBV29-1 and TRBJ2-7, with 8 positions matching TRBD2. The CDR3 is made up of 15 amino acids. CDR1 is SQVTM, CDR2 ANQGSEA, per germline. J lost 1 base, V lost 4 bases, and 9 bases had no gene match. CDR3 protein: CSVGGVGTRSYEQYF. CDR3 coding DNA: TGCAGCGTTGGGGGGGTCGGGACTAGGTCCTACGAGCAGTACTTC.

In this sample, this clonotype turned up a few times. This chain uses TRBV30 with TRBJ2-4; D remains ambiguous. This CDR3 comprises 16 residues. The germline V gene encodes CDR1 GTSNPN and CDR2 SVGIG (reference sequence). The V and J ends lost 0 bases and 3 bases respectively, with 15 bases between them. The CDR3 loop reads CAWSVYGDKGKNIQYF. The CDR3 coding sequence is TGTGCCTGGAGTGTATATGGAGATAAAGGCAAAAACATTCAGTACTTC.

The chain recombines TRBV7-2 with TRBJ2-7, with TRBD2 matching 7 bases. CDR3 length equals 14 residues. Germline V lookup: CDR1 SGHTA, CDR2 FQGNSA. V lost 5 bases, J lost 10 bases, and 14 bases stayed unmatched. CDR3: CASSPIGRAGTQYF. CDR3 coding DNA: TGTGCCAGCAGCCCGATTGGGAGGGCAGGCACTCAGTACTTC.

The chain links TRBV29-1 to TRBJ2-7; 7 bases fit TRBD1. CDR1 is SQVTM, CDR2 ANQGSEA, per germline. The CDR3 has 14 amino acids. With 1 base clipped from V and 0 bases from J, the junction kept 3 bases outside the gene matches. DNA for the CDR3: TGCAGCGTTGAAGGACAGGGAAACTCCTACGAGCAGTACTTC. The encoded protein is CSVEGQGNSYEQYF.

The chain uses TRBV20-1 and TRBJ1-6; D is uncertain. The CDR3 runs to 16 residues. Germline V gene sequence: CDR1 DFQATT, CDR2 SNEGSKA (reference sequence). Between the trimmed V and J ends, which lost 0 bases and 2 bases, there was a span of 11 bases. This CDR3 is CSARDGGQPYNSPLHF. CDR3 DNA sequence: TGCAGTGCTAGAGATGGCGGGCAGCCCTATAATTCACCCCTCCACTTT.

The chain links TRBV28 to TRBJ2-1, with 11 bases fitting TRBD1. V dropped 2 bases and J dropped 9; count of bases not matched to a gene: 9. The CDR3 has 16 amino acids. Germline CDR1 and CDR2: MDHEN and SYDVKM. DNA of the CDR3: TGTGCCAGCAGTTTAGAGGGACAGGGGGGTTGTGGTGAGCAGTTCTTC. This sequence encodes CASSLEGQGGCGEQFF.

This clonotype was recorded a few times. The CDR3 DNA reads as TGTGCCAGTAGTCCTAGGACAGGGCGGGGAAGGAGAAACATTCAGTACTTC. This gives the protein CASSPRTGRGRRNIQYF. The V and J genes are TRBV19 and TRBJ2-4; the match to TRBD1 covers 8 bases. Germline lookup yields CDR1 LNHDA and CDR2 SQIVND (reference sequence). V shed 5 bases and J 6 bases; nucleotides not matched to a gene: 15. The length of the CDR3 is 17 residues.

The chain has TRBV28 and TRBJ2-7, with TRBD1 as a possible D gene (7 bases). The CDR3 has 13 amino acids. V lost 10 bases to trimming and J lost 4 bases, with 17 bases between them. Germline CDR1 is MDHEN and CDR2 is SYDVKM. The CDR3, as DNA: TGTGCCACCTGCGGGGACAGCCCTTACGAGCAGTACTTC. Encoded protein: CATCGDSPYEQYF.

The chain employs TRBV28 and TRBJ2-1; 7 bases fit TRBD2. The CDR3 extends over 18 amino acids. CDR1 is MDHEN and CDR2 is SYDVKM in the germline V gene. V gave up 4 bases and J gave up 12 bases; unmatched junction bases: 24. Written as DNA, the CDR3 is TGTGCCAGCAGTTCTACCCGAACTAGCGACGAGGTATATTTATCGCAGTTCTTC. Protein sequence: CASSSTRTSDEVYLSQFF.

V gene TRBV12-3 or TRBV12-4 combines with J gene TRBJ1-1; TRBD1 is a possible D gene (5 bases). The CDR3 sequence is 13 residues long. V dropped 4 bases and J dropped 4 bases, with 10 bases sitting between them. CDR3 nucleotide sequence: TGTGCCAGCAGTTGGGGGGATGGCACTGAAGCTTTCTTT. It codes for CASSWGDGTEAFF.

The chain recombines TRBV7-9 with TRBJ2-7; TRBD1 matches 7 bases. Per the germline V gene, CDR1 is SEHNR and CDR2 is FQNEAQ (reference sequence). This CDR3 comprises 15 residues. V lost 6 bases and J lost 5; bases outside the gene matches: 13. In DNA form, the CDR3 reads TGTGCCAGCAGTTCGAGGACAGGCTCCTTAGACGAGCAGTACTTC. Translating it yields CASSSRTGSLDEQYF.

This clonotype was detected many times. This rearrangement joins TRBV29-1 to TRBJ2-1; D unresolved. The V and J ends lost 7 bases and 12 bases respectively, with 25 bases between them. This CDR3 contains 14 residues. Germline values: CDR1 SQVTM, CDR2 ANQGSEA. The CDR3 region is CSAPEAGSLLRQFF. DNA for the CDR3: TGCAGCGCCCCAGAGGCAGGTTCTCTCCTCCGGCAGTTCTTC.